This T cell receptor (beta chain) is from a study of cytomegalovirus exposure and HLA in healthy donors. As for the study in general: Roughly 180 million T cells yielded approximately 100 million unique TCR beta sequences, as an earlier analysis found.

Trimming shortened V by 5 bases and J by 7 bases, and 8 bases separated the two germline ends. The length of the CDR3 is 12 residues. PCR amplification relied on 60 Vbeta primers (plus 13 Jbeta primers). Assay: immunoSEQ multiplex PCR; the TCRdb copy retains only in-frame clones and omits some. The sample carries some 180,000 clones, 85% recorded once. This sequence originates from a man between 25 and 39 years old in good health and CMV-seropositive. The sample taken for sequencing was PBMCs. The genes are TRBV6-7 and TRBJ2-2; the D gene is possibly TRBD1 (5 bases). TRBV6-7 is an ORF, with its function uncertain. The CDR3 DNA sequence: TGTGCCAGCAGTCTCAGGGTCGGGGAGCTGTTTTTT. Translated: CASSLRVGELFF.